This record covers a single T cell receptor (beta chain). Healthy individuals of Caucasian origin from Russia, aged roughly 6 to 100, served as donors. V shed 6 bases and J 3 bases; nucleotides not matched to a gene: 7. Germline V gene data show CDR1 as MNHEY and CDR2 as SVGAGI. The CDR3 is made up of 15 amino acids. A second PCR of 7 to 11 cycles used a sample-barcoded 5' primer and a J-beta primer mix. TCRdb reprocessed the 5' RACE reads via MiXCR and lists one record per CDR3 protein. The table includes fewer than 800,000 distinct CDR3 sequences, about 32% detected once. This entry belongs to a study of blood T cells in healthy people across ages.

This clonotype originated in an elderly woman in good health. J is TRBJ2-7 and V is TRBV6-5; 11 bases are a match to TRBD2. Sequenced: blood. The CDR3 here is CASSTGLAEIYEQYF. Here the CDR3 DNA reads TGTGCCAGCAGCACGGGACTAGCGGAAATCTACGAGCAGTACTTC.